This is a list of T cell receptor beta chains from one sample in a study of vaccination and CD4 T cells after COVID-19. Antigens for these TCRs are unknown. Via MiXCR, TCRdb re-called the PCR reads, giving one row per CDR3 protein. The table shows more than 15,000 distinct CDR3 sequences, with over 45% occurring only once. Material: cultured CD4+ T cells from blood. The receptors come from a human donor with COVID-19. Each CDR3 is given with its conserved first and last residue. The D gene is left open where the match is weak. Size is stated for part of the rows, as once, few or many counts, or as a class when the clone is expanded.

DNA: TGCAGTGCTAGACCAACTGTGGGTCGCGGTAGCAATCAGCCCCAGCATTTT; CDR3: CSARPTVGRGSNQPQHF; J: TRBJ1-5; size: .; V: TRBV20-1; D: .
DNA: TGTGCCAGCAGGCGCGGACAGAATTCACCCCTCCACTTT; CDR3: CASRRGQNSPLHF; J: TRBJ1-6; size: few; V: TRBV11-2; D: .
DNA: TGTGCCAGCAGTTACGAGCGGGGGGGCCTGAAAGAGACCCAGTACTTC; CDR3: CASSYERGGLKETQYF; J: TRBJ2-5; size: .; V: TRBV6-2/TRBV6-3; D: TRBD2
DNA: TGTGCTAGTGGTCCGACGGCCGGGACACCGGTCAGCGAGCAGTACTTC; CDR3: CASGPTAGTPVSEQYF; J: TRBJ2-7; size: .; V: TRBV12-5; D: .
DNA: TGTGCCAGCAGCTCGCTTGGGGGCAGAGCAGATACGCAGTATTTT; CDR3: CASSSLGGRADTQYF; J: TRBJ2-3; size: .; V: TRBV5-4; D: .
DNA: TGTGCCAGCAGTCTCCCCAAAAACGGGGGTGGTGAGCAGTACTTC; CDR3: CASSLPKNGGGEQYF; J: TRBJ2-7; size: .; V: TRBV6-2/TRBV6-3; D: .
DNA: TGTGCCAGCCTTCCTCGGGGGGCGGGTGGCACAGATACGCAGTATTTT; CDR3: CASLPRGAGGTDTQYF; J: TRBJ2-3; size: few; V: TRBV6-2/TRBV6-3; D: .
DNA: TGCAGTGCTAGAGACGTTACCCAGGTGGCTACGGCTTTCTTT; CDR3: CSARDVTQVATAFF; J: TRBJ1-1; size: once; V: TRBV20-1; D: .
DNA: TGTGCCAGCAGTACTATACAGGGGGCCCCTGAAGCTTTCTTT; CDR3: CASSTIQGAPEAFF; J: TRBJ1-1; size: once; V: TRBV5-5; D: TRBD1
DNA: TGTGCCAGCAGCCCTGCCGGGGCTAGCACAGATACGCAGTATTTT; CDR3: CASSPAGASTDTQYF; J: TRBJ2-3; size: .; V: TRBV6-1; D: .
DNA: TGTGCCAGCAGCTTATATAGGGACAGGGTCTCTGGCTACACCTTC; CDR3: CASSLYRDRVSGYTF; J: TRBJ1-2; size: .; V: TRBV7-8; D: TRBD1
DNA: TGTGCCAGCAGCTCAGGGGGAGCGGCGACTAATGAAAAACTGTTTTTT; CDR3: CASSSGGAATNEKLFF; J: TRBJ1-4; size: .; V: TRBV7-9; D: TRBD1
DNA: TGCAGTGCTCACGCGGGGGGAAACACCATATATTTT; CDR3: CSAHAGGNTIYF; J: TRBJ1-3; size: .; V: TRBV20-1; D: .
DNA: TGCAGTGCTAGAGATGCCTCTGGGGCCAACGTCCTGACTTTC; CDR3: CSARDASGANVLTF; J: TRBJ2-6; size: .; V: TRBV20-1; D: .
DNA: TGCAGTGCCCCAATCCGGGCAGGGCGCAACAACCACGAGCAGTACTTC; CDR3: CSAPIRAGRNNHEQYF; J: TRBJ2-7; size: .; V: TRBV20-1; D: .
DNA: TGTGCCAGCAGCTTCACTAGCGGGGGGTTCCGAACAGCCGGGGAGCTGTTTTTT; CDR3: CASSFTSGGFRTAGELFF; J: TRBJ2-2; size: large; V: TRBV11-3; D: TRBD2
DNA: TGTGCCAGCAGTGCCATTGGAGGGGCTGGCAATCAGCCCCAGCATTTT; CDR3: CASSAIGGAGNQPQHF; J: TRBJ1-5; size: .; V: TRBV2; D: .
DNA: TGTGCCATCACTGGGGGACCTGGAAACACCATATATTTT; CDR3: CAITGGPGNTIYF; J: TRBJ1-3; size: .; V: TRBV10-3; D: .
DNA: TGTGCCAGCAGATCGACAGGGGGCGCCTATGAAAAACTGTTTTTT; CDR3: CASRSTGGAYEKLFF; J: TRBJ1-4; size: .; V: TRBV7-2; D: TRBD1
DNA: TGTGCCAGCAGTCAGGGGGTTGGAGGTTACAATGAGCAGTTCTTC; CDR3: CASSQGVGGYNEQFF; J: TRBJ2-1; size: large; V: TRBV6-1; D: TRBD1
DNA: TGTGCCACCAGTGATTTCGCAGAGCAGTACTTC; CDR3: CATSDFAEQYF; J: TRBJ2-7; size: once; V: TRBV24-1; D: .
DNA: TGCGCCAGCAGCTTAATTCCAACGCCGGACAGGGTTTATGGCTACACCTTC; CDR3: CASSLIPTPDRVYGYTF; J: TRBJ1-2; size: .; V: TRBV5-1; D: TRBD1
DNA: TGTGCCAGCAGTCCCCTCGGGACAGGGAGAAATACGCAGTATTTT; CDR3: CASSPLGTGRNTQYF; J: TRBJ2-3; size: few; V: TRBV27; D: TRBD1
DNA: TGCGCCAGCAGCCCGCAGGGGGTAAATCAGCCCCAGCATTTT; CDR3: CASSPQGVNQPQHF; J: TRBJ1-5; size: .; V: TRBV5-1; D: TRBD1
DNA: TGTGCCAGTAGCCGCGCTGCGGGCTCTGGGGCCAACGTCCTGACTTTC; CDR3: CASSRAAGSGANVLTF; J: TRBJ2-6; size: .; V: TRBV19; D: .
DNA: TGTGCCAGTAGTATAGGCTACACCGGGGAGCTGTTTTTT; CDR3: CASSIGYTGELFF; J: TRBJ2-2; size: few; V: TRBV19; D: .
DNA: TGTGCCAGCAGCCGTACCACTCTAGCGGGGGGAACCTACAATGAGCAGTTCTTC; CDR3: CASSRTTLAGGTYNEQFF; J: TRBJ2-1; size: .; V: TRBV7-3; D: TRBD2